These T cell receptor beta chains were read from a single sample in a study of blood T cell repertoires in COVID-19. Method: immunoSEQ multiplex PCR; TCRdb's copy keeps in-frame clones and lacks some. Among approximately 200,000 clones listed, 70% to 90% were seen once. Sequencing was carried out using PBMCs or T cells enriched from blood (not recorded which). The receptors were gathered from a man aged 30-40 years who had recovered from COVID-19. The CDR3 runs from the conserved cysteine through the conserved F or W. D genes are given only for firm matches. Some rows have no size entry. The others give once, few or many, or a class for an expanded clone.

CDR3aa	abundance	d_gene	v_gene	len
CASKTGTNNEQFF	once	-	TRBV27	13
CAWSGVQLNTEAFF	-	-	TRBV30	14
CASRGAPLYSNQPQHF	-	-	TRBV28	16
CASSLRQGTYNEQFF	-	TRBD1	TRBV7-9	15
CASSQGVYSNQPQHF	-	TRBD1	TRBV6-5	15
CASSPPMTGLTEAFF	-	TRBD1	TRBV6-6	15
CASSSTPSGTDTQYF	once	TRBD2	TRBV7-3	15
CASRGLGRSNEQYF	-	TRBD2	TRBV19	14
CASSLRGQGNEQYF	-	TRBD1	TRBV27	14
CASSSRLAGGPNTQYF	-	TRBD2	TRBV5-1	16
CASSQDRLGRHYGYTF	-	-	TRBV14	16
CASGTGSQPQHF	once	TRBD1	TRBV3-1/TRBV3-2	12